Listed below are T cell receptor beta chains from one sample, sequenced in a study of blood T cell repertoires in COVID-19. Profiled with immunoSEQ multiplex PCR; TCRdb holds only in-frame clones, not every one. The repertoire consists of 180,000 or so clones, with roughly 84% occurring once and the leading ten covering roughly 1.1%. Sequenced input: peripheral blood. Receptor source: a man in his 60s who had recovered from COVID-19. Each CDR3 is given with its conserved first and last residue. Fields, in order: J gene, V gene, clone size, D gene, CDR3 DNA, CDR3 protein. A D gene is named only where the DNA matches it firmly. The size entry is marked missing in some rows and otherwise reads once, few, many or a size class.

>TRBJ2-1|TRBV7-2|-|-
TGTGCCAGCAGCTTAGGATTGGGCGAGCAGTTCTTC
CASSLGLGEQFF
>TRBJ2-2|TRBV2|-|-
TGTGCCAGCAGTGCCAAGCGACTAACAGGGAACGGGGAGCTGTTTTTT
CASSAKRLTGNGELFF
>TRBJ2-2|TRBV5-1|-|-
TGCGCCAGCAGCTTGGCGGCAGGGGTGAACACCGGGGAGCTGTTTTTT
CASSLAAGVNTGELFF
>TRBJ1-1|TRBV30|-|TRBD1
TGTGCCTGGAGCGGACAGGGGGAGGAAGCTTTCTTT
CAWSGQGEEAFF
>TRBJ1-3|TRBV28|few|TRBD1
TGTGCCAGCAGTGTCCCCGGGACAGGGATCGGATCGCGCGGAAACACCATATATTTT
CASSVPGTGIGSRGNTIYF
>TRBJ1-6|TRBV9|-|-
TGTGCCAGCAGCGTAGATGGCCAGTATAATTCACCCCTCCACTTT
CASSVDGQYNSPLHF
>TRBJ2-3|TRBV5-1|-|TRBD1
TGCGCCAGCAGCTTGCAGGGGGCGGGTGATACGCAGTATTTT
CASSLQGAGDTQYF
>TRBJ2-7|TRBV18|-|-
TGTGCCAGCTCACCACCCCGGGATACCTACGAGCAGTACTTC
CASSPPRDTYEQYF
>TRBJ2-7|TRBV11-2|-|-
TGTGCCAGCAGCCAAAAGGGACTCGCTTACGAGCAGTACTTC
CASSQKGLAYEQYF
>TRBJ1-1|TRBV30|-|-
TGTGCCTGGCAACGACAGGCAGACACTGAAGCTTTCTTT
CAWQRQADTEAFF
>TRBJ1-1|TRBV3-1/TRBV3-2|-|-
TGTGCCAGCAGCCGGGCAGGCGACACTGAAGCTTTCTTT
CASSRAGDTEAFF
>TRBJ2-2|TRBV12-3/TRBV12-4|-|-
TGTGCCAGCAGCCTCTCTAGAACCGGGGAGCTGTTTTTT
CASSLSRTGELFF
>TRBJ1-4|TRBV2|-|TRBD1
TGTGCCAGCGTCTTACCGGGACAGGGGAATGAAAAACTGTTTTTT
CASVLPGQGNEKLFF
>TRBJ1-4|TRBV19|-|TRBD1
TGTGCCAGTAGTGCCGCCACAGGGGTATATGAAAAACTGTTTTTT
CASSAATGVYEKLFF
>TRBJ2-7|TRBV18|-|-
TGTGCCAGCTCACACGGAGCGCCCAGCTACGAGCAGTACTTC
CASSHGAPSYEQYF
>TRBJ1-2|TRBV30|few|-
TGTGCCTGGACCCTGCAGGGCTTCTATGGCTACACCTTC
CAWTLQGFYGYTF
>TRBJ2-3|TRBV5-4|once|-
TGTGCCAGTCGGTGGGCCAGCACAGATACGCAGTATTTT
CASRWASTDTQYF
>TRBJ1-6|TRBV19|-|-
TGTGCCAGTACCCTGGGGGCCATCTATAATTCACCCCTCCACTTT
CASTLGAIYNSPLHF
>TRBJ2-1|TRBV3-1/TRBV3-2|few|-
TGTGCCAGCAGCGATGTAATCAGGGAAAATGAGCAGTTCTTC
CASSDVIRENEQFF
>TRBJ2-7|TRBV5-4|-|TRBD1
TGTGCCAGCAGCCTGACAGGGGGCCGACGCGAGCAGTACTTC
CASSLTGGRREQYF
>TRBJ2-5|TRBV5-6|-|-
TGTGCCAGCAGCTTGGTAAAGGAGTACCAAGAGACCCAGTACTTC
CASSLVKEYQETQYF
>TRBJ1-4|TRBV9|-|-
TGTGCCAGCAGCCTATTTGGCGGCGCAACTAATGAAAAACTGTTTTTT
CASSLFGGATNEKLFF
>TRBJ2-7|TRBV5-1|-|TRBD1
TGCGCCAGCAGCTCGACAGGGGGCTCCTACGAGCAGTACTTC
CASSSTGGSYEQYF
>TRBJ2-7|TRBV6-5|-|-
TGTGCCAGCAGCGCTACCCGAAGACAGGAGCAGTACTTC
CASSATRRQEQYF
>TRBJ1-6|TRBV11-2|once|-
TGTGCCAGCAGCTTCGGCGGGGGTGGGAATTCACCCCTCCACTTT
CASSFGGGGNSPLHF
>TRBJ2-5|TRBV10-3|-|TRBD2
TGTGCCATCAGCCCGACTAGCGGGGGAGGGGAGACCCAGTACTTC
CAISPTSGGGETQYF
>TRBJ1-2|TRBV3-1/TRBV3-2|-|-
TGTGCCAGCAGCCCATCTACAGGGAGGGGCTATGGCTACACCTTC
CASSPSTGRGYGYTF
>TRBJ2-1|TRBV12-3/TRBV12-4|-|TRBD2
TGTGCCAGCTCGGGGGGATTTTACAATGAGCAGTTCTTC
CASSGGFYNEQFF
>TRBJ2-7|TRBV19|-|-
TGTGCCAGTAGTATCGGGGGCGGGGGATCCTACGAGCAGTACTTC
CASSIGGGGSYEQYF
>TRBJ2-2|TRBV6-2/TRBV6-3|-|TRBD2
TGTGCCAGCAGTTACAGATGGCGGGGGGAAGACGGGGAGCTGTTTTTT
CASSYRWRGEDGELFF
>TRBJ2-3|TRBV21-1|-|-
TGTGCCAGCAGCACCCTACTAGCGGGGGGTAAATCAGATACGCAGTATTTT
CASSTLLAGGKSDTQYF
>TRBJ2-6|TRBV6-2/TRBV6-3|-|TRBD1
TGTGCCAGCAGTTACCCTTGGACAGGGTCTGGGGCCAACGTCCTGACTTTC
CASSYPWTGSGANVLTF
>TRBJ1-2|TRBV7-2|-|TRBD1
TGTGCCAGCAGCCTCTTGTTAGGGGGCGACTATGGCTACACCTTC
CASSLLLGGDYGYTF
>TRBJ1-2|TRBV11-2|-|-
TGTGCCAGCAGCTCCTCGGGGGACCCTACTAACTATGGCTACACCTTC
CASSSSGDPTNYGYTF
>TRBJ2-2|TRBV2|-|TRBD1
TGTGCCAGCAGTGGGACAGGGTATGCCGGGGAGCTGTTTTTT
CASSGTGYAGELFF
>TRBJ2-5|TRBV5-8|-|-
TGTGCCAGCAGCTTGGCCTTTGGAACGACCCGGACTGAGACCCAGTACTTC
CASSLAFGTTRTETQYF
>TRBJ2-3|TRBV7-9|-|TRBD1
TGTGCCAGCAGGCCGGGACAGGGAACAGATACGCAGTATTTT
CASRPGQGTDTQYF
>TRBJ2-2|TRBV2|-|TRBD1
TGTGCCAGCGGTCCGGGACAGAGCACCGGGGAGCTGTTTTTT
CASGPGQSTGELFF
>TRBJ2-7|TRBV6-5|-|TRBD1
TGTGCCAGCAGTAGCCCGGGACAGGGTTCCCACGAGCAGTACTTC
CASSSPGQGSHEQYF
>TRBJ2-3|TRBV21-1|-|-
TGTGCCAGCCTGGGGAGAGGGACTAGCGCAGATACGCAGTATTTT
CASLGRGTSADTQYF
>TRBJ1-3|TRBV3-1/TRBV3-2|few|-
TGTGCCAGCAGCCAAGGGTCCGGGGTCGGAAACACCATATATTTT
CASSQGSGVGNTIYF
>TRBJ1-4|TRBV5-1|-|TRBD1
TGCGCCAGCAGCCCGCACTCGACAGGGCTTAATGAAAAACTGTTTTTT
CASSPHSTGLNEKLFF
>TRBJ2-3|TRBV5-1|-|TRBD1
TGCGCCAGCAGATTCCGGGACAGGGACGATACGCAGTATTTT
CASRFRDRDDTQYF
>TRBJ2-5|TRBV9|-|-
TGTGCCAGCAGCGTAATAAAGGGGGAGACAGAGACCCAGTACTTC
CASSVIKGETETQYF
>TRBJ2-3|TRBV7-2|few|TRBD1
TGTGCCAGCAGCTTAGGCAGGGGGATATTCACAGATACGCAGTATTTT
CASSLGRGIFTDTQYF
>TRBJ2-5|TRBV6-5|-|-
TGTGCCAGCCTTAACGGGCAGGGGACCCAAGAGACCCAGTACTTC
CASLNGQGTQETQYF
>TRBJ1-4|TRBV7-9|-|TRBD1
TGTGCCAGCAGCTTAGGGGACAGGGTTATTAATGAAAAACTGTTTTTT
CASSLGDRVINEKLFF
>TRBJ2-3|TRBV4-2|-|TRBD1
TGTGCCAGCAGCCGATCCCTACAGGGGGCAGGAGATACGCAGTATTTT
CASSRSLQGAGDTQYF
>TRBJ2-1|TRBV5-4|-|TRBD1
TGTGCCAGCAGCTCACTTGACAGGGTTATAAATGAGCAGTTCTTC
CASSSLDRVINEQFF
>TRBJ1-1|TRBV18|-|TRBD1
TGTGCCAGCTCACCTCCACTAACCAGGGGGGACACTGAAGCTTTCTTT
CASSPPLTRGDTEAFF